These T cell receptor beta chains were read from a single sample in a study of blood T cell repertoires in COVID-19. The data were produced by immunoSEQ multiplex PCR, yet TCRdb's version contains in-frame clones alone and is incomplete. The sample yields 250,000 to 350,000 clones, 70% to 90% seen once. Sample: PBMCs or T cells enriched from blood (not recorded which). The receptors come from an older woman in a cohort exposed to, infected with or recovered from COVID-19 (not recorded which). CDR3s include the opening cysteine and the closing phenylalanine or tryptophan. The D gene is left open where the match is weak. Clone size is stated in some rows and not others, as once, few, many or a class when expanded.

CDR3 protein: CASSPAPAGEGGELFF
CDR3 DNA: TGCGCCAGCAGCCCGGCACCAGCGGGAGAGGGCGGGGAGCTGTTTTTT
D gene: TRBD2
CDR3 length: 16
J gene: TRBJ2-2
clone size: NA
V gene: TRBV5-1

CDR3 protein: CASSEAGADTQYF
CDR3 DNA: TGTGCCAGTAGTGAGGCGGGAGCAGATACGCAGTATTTT
D gene: TRBD2
CDR3 length: 13
J gene: TRBJ2-3
clone size: NA
V gene: TRBV19

CDR3 protein: CATTGVWGGWNEQFF
CDR3 DNA: TGTGCCACAACAGGGGTATGGGGAGGTTGGAATGAGCAGTTCTTC
D gene: NA
CDR3 length: 15
J gene: TRBJ2-1
clone size: NA
V gene: TRBV28

CDR3 protein: CASSLPDTENQPQHF
CDR3 DNA: TGTGCCAGCAGTTTGCCGGACACCGAAAATCAGCCCCAGCATTTT
D gene: NA
CDR3 length: 15
J gene: TRBJ1-5
clone size: NA
V gene: TRBV28

CDR3 protein: CASTLTSRNEQFF
CDR3 DNA: TGTGCCAGCACATTGACTAGCAGGAATGAGCAGTTCTTC
D gene: TRBD2
CDR3 length: 13
J gene: TRBJ2-1
clone size: NA
V gene: TRBV28

CDR3 protein: CASSVDGEYYEQYF
CDR3 DNA: TGTGCCAGCAGCGTAGATGGAGAGTACTACGAGCAGTACTTC
D gene: NA
CDR3 length: 14
J gene: TRBJ2-7
clone size: NA
V gene: TRBV9

CDR3 protein: CASSLDRNTEAFF
CDR3 DNA: TGTGCCAGCAGCTTGGACAGGAACACTGAAGCTTTCTTT
D gene: NA
CDR3 length: 13
J gene: TRBJ1-1
clone size: NA
V gene: TRBV7-3

CDR3 protein: CASSSATGFSNQPQHF
CDR3 DNA: TGTGCCAGCAGTTCAGCGACAGGGTTCAGCAATCAGCCCCAGCATTTT
D gene: TRBD1
CDR3 length: 16
J gene: TRBJ1-5
clone size: once
V gene: TRBV28

CDR3 protein: CASSLKAGEFGEQFF
CDR3 DNA: TGTGCCAGCAGCTTAAAGGCGGGAGAATTCGGTGAGCAGTTCTTC
D gene: TRBD2
CDR3 length: 15
J gene: TRBJ2-1
clone size: NA
V gene: TRBV11-2

CDR3 protein: CASSLGLANEQFF
CDR3 DNA: TGCGCCAGCAGCTTGGGACTAGCGAATGAGCAGTTCTTC
D gene: TRBD2
CDR3 length: 13
J gene: TRBJ2-1
clone size: NA
V gene: TRBV5-1

CDR3 protein: CATSSPPGTSGRSGYNEQFF
CDR3 DNA: TGTGCCACCAGCAGCCCACCCGGGACTAGCGGGAGGAGCGGCTACAATGAGCAGTTCTTC
D gene: TRBD2
CDR3 length: 20
J gene: TRBJ2-1
clone size: NA
V gene: TRBV24-1

CDR3 protein: CASGTTGRTIYF
CDR3 DNA: TGTGCCAGCGGAACCACGGGTAGGACCATATATTTT
D gene: NA
CDR3 length: 12
J gene: TRBJ1-3
clone size: NA
V gene: TRBV11-2

CDR3 protein: CASSPRLAGIGEQYF
CDR3 DNA: TGTGCCAGCAGTCCCCGCCTAGCGGGGATAGGGGAGCAGTACTTC
D gene: TRBD2
CDR3 length: 15
J gene: TRBJ2-7
clone size: NA
V gene: TRBV28

CDR3 protein: CASSRGGTSNYGYTF
CDR3 DNA: TGTGCCAGCAGCCGAGGGGGCACCTCTAACTATGGCTACACCTTC
D gene: TRBD1
CDR3 length: 15
J gene: TRBJ1-2
clone size: NA
V gene: TRBV3-1/TRBV3-2

CDR3 protein: CAWSVPGHRIYEQYF
CDR3 DNA: TGTGCCTGGAGTGTACCTGGCCACAGAATATACGAGCAGTACTTC
D gene: NA
CDR3 length: 15
J gene: TRBJ2-7
clone size: NA
V gene: TRBV30

CDR3 protein: CASSLQGLAANEQFF
CDR3 DNA: TGTGCCAGCAGTTTGCAAGGACTAGCGGCAAATGAGCAGTTCTTC
D gene: TRBD2
CDR3 length: 15
J gene: TRBJ2-1
clone size: NA
V gene: TRBV28

CDR3 protein: CAITPQGLSGYTF
CDR3 DNA: TGTGCCATCACCCCCCAGGGACTTAGTGGCTACACCTTC
D gene: NA
CDR3 length: 13
J gene: TRBJ1-2
clone size: NA
V gene: TRBV10-3

CDR3 protein: CASSEGQGGSYEQYF
CDR3 DNA: TGTGCCAGCTCGGAGGGACAGGGTGGCTCCTACGAGCAGTACTTC
D gene: TRBD1
CDR3 length: 15
J gene: TRBJ2-7
clone size: NA
V gene: TRBV18

CDR3 protein: CASSQDPRNEKLFF
CDR3 DNA: TGCGCCAGCAGCCAAGATCCCCGTAATGAAAAACTGTTTTTT
D gene: NA
CDR3 length: 14
J gene: TRBJ1-4
clone size: NA
V gene: TRBV4-1

CDR3 protein: CASNRDVTGELFF
CDR3 DNA: TGTGCCAGTAACAGGGATGTGACCGGGGAGCTGTTTTTT
D gene: NA
CDR3 length: 13
J gene: TRBJ2-2
clone size: NA
V gene: TRBV19

CDR3 protein: CASSVTGTGGTETQYF
CDR3 DNA: TGTGCCAGTAGTGTAACCGGGACAGGGGGCACCGAGACCCAGTACTTC
D gene: TRBD1
CDR3 length: 16
J gene: TRBJ2-5
clone size: NA
V gene: TRBV19

CDR3 protein: CASSYAYRSSYEQYF
CDR3 DNA: TGTGCCAGCAGTTACGCGTACAGGAGCTCCTACGAGCAGTACTTC
D gene: NA
CDR3 length: 15
J gene: TRBJ2-7
clone size: NA
V gene: TRBV6-6

CDR3 protein: CASSQVGTDYNEQFF
CDR3 DNA: TGCGCCAGCAGCCAAGTCGGGACAGATTACAATGAGCAGTTCTTC
D gene: TRBD1
CDR3 length: 15
J gene: TRBJ2-1
clone size: NA
V gene: TRBV4-3

CDR3 protein: CASSLNGGRGNEQFF
CDR3 DNA: TGCGCCAGCAGCTTAAACGGGGGCAGGGGGAATGAGCAGTTCTTC
D gene: NA
CDR3 length: 15
J gene: TRBJ2-1
clone size: NA
V gene: TRBV5-1

CDR3 protein: CASTTLEGRPHGYTF
CDR3 DNA: TGTGCCAGCACTACATTGGAGGGCCGTCCCCATGGCTACACCTTC
D gene: NA
CDR3 length: 15
J gene: TRBJ1-2
clone size: NA
V gene: TRBV28

CDR3 protein: CASSQGGGRAGNEQFF
CDR3 DNA: TGTGCCAGCAGCCAAGGAGGGGGGAGGGCTGGCAATGAGCAGTTCTTC
D gene: NA
CDR3 length: 16
J gene: TRBJ2-1
clone size: NA
V gene: TRBV4-2

CDR3 protein: CATIAGGRNEQFF
CDR3 DNA: TGTGCCACCATAGCGGGAGGGAGGAATGAGCAGTTCTTC
D gene: TRBD2
CDR3 length: 13
J gene: TRBJ2-1
clone size: few
V gene: TRBV27

CDR3 protein: CASTRGLAGGPQEQYF
CDR3 DNA: TGTGCCAGTACCCGGGGGCTAGCGGGAGGGCCGCAAGAGCAGTACTTC
D gene: TRBD2
CDR3 length: 16
J gene: TRBJ2-7
clone size: NA
V gene: TRBV9

CDR3 protein: CASSLSRGTTNYGYTF
CDR3 DNA: TGTGCCAGCAGCTTAAGTAGGGGCACGACTAACTATGGCTACACCTTC
D gene: NA
CDR3 length: 16
J gene: TRBJ1-2
clone size: NA
V gene: TRBV11-2

CDR3 protein: CASSPLTGGDYTEAFF
CDR3 DNA: TGTGCCAGCAGCCCGTTGACAGGGGGGGACTACACTGAAGCTTTCTTT
D gene: TRBD1
CDR3 length: 16
J gene: TRBJ1-1
clone size: NA
V gene: TRBV7-9

CDR3 protein: CASTLAGRSEQYF
CDR3 DNA: TGTGCCAGCACCCTTGCGGGACGGAGCGAGCAGTACTTC
D gene: NA
CDR3 length: 13
J gene: TRBJ2-7
clone size: NA
V gene: TRBV6-5

CDR3 protein: CASSIQGPYEQYF
CDR3 DNA: TGTGCCAGTAGTATACAGGGCCCCTACGAGCAGTACTTC
D gene: NA
CDR3 length: 13
J gene: TRBJ2-7
clone size: NA
V gene: TRBV19

CDR3 protein: CASSSPPTGASYEQYF
CDR3 DNA: TGTGCCAGCAGTTCCCCTCCGACAGGGGCCTCCTACGAGCAGTACTTC
D gene: TRBD1
CDR3 length: 16
J gene: TRBJ2-7
clone size: NA
V gene: TRBV6-5

CDR3 protein: CASSLTRTGSYEQYF
CDR3 DNA: TGCGCCAGCAGCCTAACTAGGACAGGTTCCTACGAGCAGTACTTC
D gene: TRBD1
CDR3 length: 15
J gene: TRBJ2-7
clone size: NA
V gene: TRBV5-1

CDR3 protein: CASSSRDRAGGTQYF
CDR3 DNA: TGTGCCAGCAGCAGCCGGGACAGGGCAGGAGGTACGCAGTATTTT
D gene: TRBD1
CDR3 length: 15
J gene: TRBJ2-3
clone size: NA
V gene: TRBV11-2

CDR3 protein: CAISEKGQRTDTQYF
CDR3 DNA: TGTGCCATCAGTGAGAAGGGACAGCGCACAGATACGCAGTATTTT
D gene: TRBD1
CDR3 length: 15
J gene: TRBJ2-3
clone size: NA
V gene: TRBV10-3

CDR3 protein: CASSKASGRASREQYF
CDR3 DNA: TGTGCCAGCAGCAAAGCAAGCGGGAGGGCCTCCCGCGAGCAGTACTTC
D gene: TRBD2
CDR3 length: 16
J gene: TRBJ2-7
clone size: NA
V gene: TRBV3-1/TRBV3-2

CDR3 protein: CASSLRLGFSGRAGDTQYF
CDR3 DNA: TGTGCCAGCAGCTTACGTTTGGGGTTTAGCGGGAGGGCCGGAGATACGCAGTATTTT
D gene: NA
CDR3 length: 19
J gene: TRBJ2-3
clone size: NA
V gene: TRBV21-1

CDR3 protein: CASSIQGDQPQHF
CDR3 DNA: TGTGCCAGTAGTATCCAGGGCGATCAGCCCCAGCATTTT
D gene: NA
CDR3 length: 13
J gene: TRBJ1-5
clone size: NA
V gene: TRBV19

CDR3 protein: CASLYGVNTEAFF
CDR3 DNA: TGTGCCAGCCTCTACGGGGTGAACACTGAAGCTTTCTTT
D gene: NA
CDR3 length: 13
J gene: TRBJ1-1
clone size: NA
V gene: TRBV6-6

CDR3 protein: CASSQGVADTQYF
CDR3 DNA: TGTGCCAGCAGCCAAGGAGTTGCAGATACGCAGTATTTT
D gene: NA
CDR3 length: 13
J gene: TRBJ2-3
clone size: NA
V gene: TRBV3-1/TRBV3-2